A single sample gave rise to the 8 T cell receptor beta chains below, sequenced in a study of blood T cell repertoires in COVID-19. The assay was immunoSEQ multiplex PCR, and TCRdb's table has in-frame clones only and misses some. Among about 200,000 clones, 85% to 90% were seen once, and the ten largest hold around a sixth. The sample consisted of peripheral blood. Every receptor here comes from a person between 65 and 79 years old with COVID-19, enrolled during active disease.

The chain links TRBV25-1 to TRBJ1-1; possibly TRBD1 for D (5 bases). The CDR3 totals 12 residues. V gave up 4 bases and J gave up 8 bases, with 11 bases separating them. The germline CDR1 and CDR2 sequences are MGHDK and SYGVNS. In DNA, the CDR3 is TGTGCCAGCAGTGTTGGGCCAGGGGAAGCTTTCTTT. It codes for CASSVGPGEAFF.

This chain uses TRBV18 with TRBJ1-2, with 9 positions matching TRBD1. This CDR3 comprises 14 residues. In germline, CDR1 is KGHSH, CDR2 LQKENI. V shed 3 bases and J 8 bases; nucleotides not matched to a gene: 7. In DNA form, the CDR3 reads TGTGCCAGCTCACCCTACGGGACAGGGTACGGCTACACCTTC. It specifies CASSPYGTGYGYTF.

This chain uses TRBV6-5 with TRBJ1-3; maybe TRBD1 (5 bases). Trimming left V 8 bases short and J 1 base short, with 12 bases between. Germline-derived CDR1 and CDR2 are MNHEY and SVGAGI. CDR3 length: 14 amino acids. The CDR3 region is CASLGVLSGNTIYF. CDR3 sequence (DNA): TGTGCCAGCTTAGGGGTGCTTTCTGGAAACACCATATATTTT.

CDR3 bases: TGTGCCAGCAGGACAGGGGGGGACTACGAGCAGTACTTC. Amino acids: CASRTGGDYEQYF. The chain links TRBV6-6 to TRBJ2-7; 9 bases align to TRBD1. Germline V gene data show CDR1 as MNHNY and CDR2 as SVGAGI (reference sequence). The CDR3 totals 13 residues. Unmatched junction bases numbered 3, after V lost 6 bases and J lost 3 bases.

V usage is TRBV4-1 and J usage is TRBJ1-2; possible D gene TRBD1, 5 bases. V was clipped by 3 bases and J by 4 bases, with 12 bases between them. The CDR3 is 14 amino acids. Germline loops: CDR1 MGHRA, CDR2 YSYEKL. This chain's CDR3 is CASSQGDRPYGYTF. In DNA form, the CDR3 reads TGCGCCAGCAGCCAGGGTGACAGACCCTATGGCTACACCTTC.

The sample holds one count of this clone. The V and J genes are TRBV9 and TRBJ1-2, with D possibly matching TRBD1 (6 bases). Trimming stripped 0 bases from V and 4 bases from J, with 13 bases between. This CDR3 has 15 amino acids. CDR1 SGDLS and CDR2 YYNGEE come from the germline V gene. The CDR3 bases are TGTGCCAGCAGCGTAGCGGGGGGGGCACCCTATGGCTACACCTTC. Translating gives CASSVAGGAPYGYTF.

This sequence joins TRBV6-2 or TRBV6-3 and TRBJ2-7; 7 positions match TRBD1. This CDR3 is 17 amino acids long. The ends lost 4 bases at V and 6 bases at J; junction bases unmatched: 18. The germline V gene encodes CDR1 MNHEY and CDR2 SVGEGT. The CDR3 nucleotides read TGTGCCAGCAGTTCCATTTTGCAAGGACAGGTACCATTCGAGCAGTACTTC. Residues: CASSSILQGQVPFEQYF.

In this sample, this clone turned up once. In nucleotides, the CDR3 is TGTGCCAGCAGCTTAGCCCCCGGTTCGAATCAGCCCCAGCATTTT. This sequence encodes CASSLAPGSNQPQHF. The chain employs TRBV7-2 and TRBJ1-5; no firm D call. Trimming removed 0 bases from V and 4 bases from J, with 10 bases in between. Germline CDR1 and CDR2: SGHTA and FQGNSA. The CDR3 spans 15 residues. Full variable domain (outside the CDR3, taken from reference TRBV7-2 and TRBJ1-5): GAGVSQSPSNKVTEKGKDVELRCDPISGHTALYWYRQSLGQGLEFLIYFQGNSAPDKSGLPSDRFSAERTGGSVSTLTIQRTQQEDSAVYLCASSLAPGSNQPQHFGDGTRLSIL.